These 27 T cell receptor beta chains came from one sample sequenced in a study of CD8 T cells in ankylosing spondylitis. TCRdb called the 5' RACE reads again in MiXCR, with one record for every CDR3 protein. This table holds 150,000 to 200,000 distinct CDR3 sequences, 13% found once. The sample was blood, either unsorted or a sorted T cell fraction (not recorded which). The receptors were sampled from a female donor with ankylosing spondylitis or in good health (not recorded which).

For this clonotype: A much larger clonotype is one base distant, so this may be a read error. The chain combines TRBV9 with TRBJ1-4; a possible D gene is TRBD1 (5 bases). This CDR3 has 16 residues. Trimming cost V 4 bases and J 7 bases, with 20 bases left between them. Looked up from germline, CDR1 is SGDLS and CDR2 is YYNGEE. CDR3 DNA: TGTGCCAGCAGCAATGGGAGTGCAGGGTTAAGTGAAAAACTGTTTTTT. Encoded protein: CASSNGSAGLSEKLFF.

In this sample, this clonotype turned up many times. This chain links TRBV4-3 with TRBJ1-5; the D is unclear. V lost 0 bases and J lost 4, with 16 bases in between. There are 17 residues in the CDR3. Germline V gene data show CDR1 as LGHNA and CDR2 as YSLEER. The CDR3 reads CASSQDFPPGTNQPQHF. CDR3 coding DNA: TGCGCCAGCAGCCAAGATTTCCCGCCGGGCACTAATCAGCCCCAGCATTTT.

This clonotype was detected many times. With a much larger clone just one base away, this may be a read error. The J gene is TRBJ2-7, the V gene TRBV7-2; D gene unclear. This CDR3 contains 13 residues. Germline assignment: CDR1 SGHTA and CDR2 FQGNSA. This CDR3 is CASSRWTSYGQYF. CDR3 DNA: TGTGCCAGCAGCCGGTGGACCTCCTACGGGCAGTACTTC.

Many counts were recorded for this clonotype. The genes are TRBV6-2 or TRBV6-3 and TRBJ1-4; D is unclear. Germline V CDR1 and CDR2: MNHEY, SVGEGT. V was pared by 4 bases and J by 0 bases, with 9 bases between. The CDR3 runs 15 residues. The CDR3 loop reads CASSSGRATNEKLFF. The CDR3 DNA reads as TGTGCCAGCAGTTCAGGACGAGCAACTAATGAAAAACTGTTTTTT.

At least ten counts were recorded for this clonotype. V and J are TRBV7-9 and TRBJ2-5; D gene uncertain. The ends were cut back, 7 bases at V and 2 bases at J, with 5 bases in the middle. CDR3 length: 11 amino acids. The germline V gene encodes CDR1 SEHNR and CDR2 FQNEAQ (reference sequence). The CDR3: CASTLQETQYF. DNA of the CDR3: TGTGCCAGCACTCTACAAGAGACCCAGTACTTC.

At least ten counts were recorded for this clonotype. The rearrangement joins TRBV7-6 to TRBJ2-2; perhaps TRBD1 as D (6 bases). Germline CDR1 is SGHVS and CDR2 is FNYEAQ. V lost 2 bases to trimming and J lost 1 base, with 14 bases between them. CDR3 size: 17 residues. The CDR3 sequence is CASSLRRDTMNTGELFF. The CDR3 region has the DNA TGTGCCAGCAGCTTAAGACGGGACACCATGAACACCGGGGAGCTGTTTTTT.

This clonotype was counted ten times or more. J is TRBJ1-2 and V is TRBV4-3, with 9 bases fitting TRBD1. V lost 4 bases and J lost 8; bases outside the gene matches: 20. The CDR3 has 18 residues. Germline loops: CDR1 LGHNA, CDR2 YSLEER. Here the CDR3 DNA reads TGCGCCAGCAGCCCCTCCCGGGACAGGGCGACGGACGGGGGAGGCTACACCTTC. Amino acid sequence: CASSPSRDRATDGGGYTF.

This clonotype has ten or more counts. The rearrangement uses TRBV24-1 and TRBJ2-2, with D perhaps matching TRBD1 or TRBD2 (5 bases each). Trimming removed 2 bases from V and 1 base from J, with 7 bases in between. Germline values: CDR1 KGHDR, CDR2 SFDVKD. The CDR3 loop spans 15 amino acids. CDR3 protein: CATSDSGRNTGELFF. CDR3 nucleotide sequence: TGTGCCACCAGTGATTCAGGGAGGAACACCGGGGAGCTGTTTTTT.

The CDR3: CASSRTGDPKNIQYF. The CDR3 region has the DNA TGTGCCAGCTCGCGGACAGGGGATCCCAAAAACATTCAGTACTTC. The chain uses TRBV18 and TRBJ2-4; 9 nucleotides line up with TRBD1. Trimming at V came to 6 bases and at J to 2 bases, leaving 5 bases not matched to a gene. The CDR3 is made up of 15 amino acids. Germline lookup yields CDR1 KGHSH and CDR2 LQKENI.

The sample holds many counts of this clonotype. The chain has TRBV2 and TRBJ2-7; TRBD2 aligns across 11 bases. Germline V gene lookup returns CDR1 SNHLY and CDR2 FYNNEI. J was trimmed by 0 bases and V by 2 bases; bases with no gene match: 6. This CDR3 comprises 17 residues. The chain's CDR3 is CASSEPPGLAASYEQYF. CDR3 DNA: TGTGCCAGCAGTGAACCTCCGGGACTAGCGGCCTCCTACGAGCAGTACTTC.

There are a few counts of this clonotype. The CDR3 spells CSARRRPTWEEREVNEQYF. The CDR3 DNA sequence: TGCAGTGCTAGGCGACGTCCGACGTGGGAAGAGCGGGAGGTTAACGAGCAGTACTTC. The rearrangement joins TRBV20-1 to TRBJ2-7; TRBD2 matches at 9 bases. V lost 3 bases and J lost 5; bases outside the gene matches: 23. Germline V CDR1 and CDR2: DFQATT, SNEGSKA (reference sequence). The CDR3 spans 19 residues.

Only a few counts were recorded for this clonotype. This chain connects TRBV12-3 or TRBV12-4 to TRBJ2-7, with D unclear. CDR3 length: 14 amino acids. V was cut by 6 bases and J by 0 bases, with 12 bases left in between. CDR3: CASRSRTASYEQYF. The CDR3 nucleotides are TGTGCCAGCAGATCTCGGACGGCCTCCTACGAGCAGTACTTC.

This clonotype was seen many times. The CDR3 loop reads CSARPSMNTEAFF. CDR3 coding DNA: TGCAGTGCACGTCCTAGCATGAACACTGAAGCTTTCTTT. The chain recombines TRBV20-1 with TRBJ1-1; D gene unclear. The ends were cut back, 6 bases at V and 0 bases at J, with 11 bases in the middle. This CDR3 is built from 13 residues. CDR1 and CDR2 from the germline V gene are DFQATT and SNEGSKA (reference sequence).

This clonotype was found many times. The chain is built from TRBV19 and TRBJ2-7; TRBD1 agrees at 8 bases. With V trimmed by 5 bases and J by 4 bases, 4 bases remained unmatched. The CDR3 runs 13 residues. Germline V gene sequence: CDR1 LNHDA, CDR2 SQIVND (reference sequence). CDR3 bases: TGTGCCAGTAGTGGACAGGGTAGGTACGAGCAGTACTTC. Protein sequence: CASSGQGRYEQYF.

About this clonotype: This may come from a read error, since a much larger clone is one base off. Here the CDR3 reads CASSSGLVGDTQYF. In DNA form, the CDR3 reads TGTGCCAGCAGCTCTGGACTAGTGGGAGATACGCAGTATTTT. The chain links TRBV7-2 to TRBJ2-3, with TRBD2 matching 7 bases. Per germline, CDR1 SGHTA and CDR2 FQGNSA. The CDR3 length is 14 residues. V lost 4 bases and J lost 5; bases outside the gene matches: 6.

This clonotype was seen a handful of times. Compared with germline, one end of the junction differs, possibly owing to a read error. J is TRBJ2-1 and V is TRBV11-2; TRBD2 matches at 8 bases. The germline gives CDR1 SGHAT, CDR2 FQNNGV. This CDR3 contains 16 residues. The CDR3 sequence is CANSLGVAGPYNEQFF. The CDR3 bases are TGTGCCAACAGCTTAGGGGTAGCGGGGCCATACAATGAGCAGTTCTTC. The whole variable domain, filled in from reference TRBV11-2 and TRBJ2-1, reads EAGVAQSPRYKIIEKRQSVAFWCNPISGHATLYWYQQILGQGPKLLIQFQNNGVVDDSQLPKDRFSAERLKGVDSTLKIQPAKLEDSAVYLCANSLGVAGPYNEQFFGPGTRLTVL.

The genes are TRBV6-1 and TRBJ2-7, with D perhaps TRBD1 (5 bases). V lost 7 bases and J 2 bases, leaving 12 bases between the germline ends. Germline-derived CDR1 and CDR2 are MNHNS and SASEGT. The CDR3 is 13 amino acids. The CDR3 nucleotides are TGTGCCAGCAAGAAACAGGTAGCCTACGAGCAGTACTTC. Translating gives CASKKQVAYEQYF.

This clonotype was found many times. The chain recombines TRBV9 with TRBJ1-1; no reliable D call. The CDR3 loop spans 13 amino acids. CDR1 is SGDLS, CDR2 YYNGEE, per germline. Trimming pared 0 bases from V and 1 base from J, leaving 4 bases between. DNA for the CDR3: TGTGCCAGCAGCGTAGAGACGAACACTGAAGCTTTCTTT. Protein: CASSVETNTEAFF. Together with reference TRBV9 and TRBJ1-1, the CDR3 gives the full variable domain: DSGVTQTPKHLITATGQRVTLRCSPRSGDLSVYWYQQSLDQGLQFLIQYYNGEERAKGNILERFSAQQFPDLHSELNLSSLELGDSALYFCASSVETNTEAFFGQGTRLTVV.

This clonotype was detected many times. This chain connects TRBV6-2 or TRBV6-3 to TRBJ2-1; 14 nucleotides match TRBD2. With 4 bases clipped from V and 0 bases from J, the junction kept 5 bases outside the gene matches. The CDR3 consists of 18 residues. CDR1 MNHEY and CDR2 SVGEGT come from the germline V gene. CDR3 loop: CASSSPGTSGSSYNEQFF. The CDR3 nucleotides read TGTGCCAGCAGTTCACCGGGGACTAGCGGGAGCTCCTACAATGAGCAGTTCTTC.

As to this clonotype: This clone may be a read error of a much larger clone one base away. The V call is TRBV20-1, the J call TRBJ2-6; the D gene is possibly TRBD2 (5 bases). The CDR3 contains 13 residues. Deletions cut 5 bases from V and 1 base from J, with 6 bases between. CDR1 and CDR2 (germline): DFQATT, SNEGSKA (reference sequence). The CDR3 protein is CSAGESGANVLTF. The DNA of the CDR3 is TGCAGTGCTGGGGAGTCTGGGGCCAACGTCCTGACTTTC.

This clonotype was seen a few times. The chain links TRBV7-3 to TRBJ2-6, with a tentative D call TRBD2 (6 bases). V lost 2 bases and J 0 bases, leaving 11 bases between the germline ends. Germline assignment: CDR1 SGHTA and CDR2 FQGTGA. The CDR3 length is 17 residues. CDR3 nucleotides: TGTGCCAGCAGCTTAGGACTACCGCCCTCTGGGGCCAACGTCCTGACTTTC. It specifies CASSLGLPPSGANVLTF.

This clonotype was picked up many times. V and J are TRBV5-1 and TRBJ2-7, with D tentatively TRBD2 (5 bases). The CDR3 is 15 amino acids. Germline values: CDR1 SGHRS, CDR2 YFSETQ. The V end lost 0 bases, the J end lost 5 bases, and 15 bases lay between the germline ends. CDR3 sequence (DNA): TGCGCCAGCAGCTTGGCCGCGGCGAGGGCCGACGAGCAGTACTTC. Translated: CASSLAAARADEQYF.

The chain uses TRBV4-1 and TRBJ1-6; weak D call: TRBD1 (5 bases). The germline V gene encodes CDR1 MGHRA and CDR2 YSYEKL. This CDR3 is built from 19 residues. Trimming took off 7 bases at V and 4 bases at J, with 26 bases between the two ends. This CDR3 reads CASKHFLVHYRTYNSPLHF. CDR3 nucleotide sequence: TGCGCCAGCAAGCACTTCTTGGTCCACTATAGGACATATAATTCACCCCTCCACTTT.

This chain connects TRBV21-1 to TRBJ2-5; the table assigns TRBD1, which was not confirmed against the DNA. TRBV21-1 is shown as a pseudogene. CDR3 length: 16 amino acids. The CDR3: CASSKALGREKETQYF. The CDR3 region has the DNA TGTGCCAGCAGCAAAGCGCTAGGCCGGGAGAAAGAGACCCAGTACTTC.

The DNA for the CDR3 is TGTGCCAGCGGGACTAGCGGCTCCTACGAGCAGTACTTC. Amino acids: CASGTSGSYEQYF. The chain recombines TRBV19 with TRBJ2-7, with TRBD2 identical over 11 bases. Germline loops: CDR1 LNHDA, CDR2 SQIVND (reference sequence). The CDR3 has 13 amino acids. V was pared by 9 bases and J by 0 bases, with 1 base of the junction left unmatched. The full variable domain, with the rest looked up from reference TRBV19 and TRBJ2-7, is DGGITQSPKYLFRKEGQNVTLSCEQNLNHDAMYWYRQDPGQGLRLIYYSQIVNDFQKGDIAEGYSVSREKKESFPLTVTSAQKNPTAFYLCASGTSGSYEQYFGPGTRLTVT.

This clonotype showed up many times. The rearrangement uses TRBV3-1 and TRBJ2-2, with unresolved D. The V gene lost 8 bases and the J gene lost 0 bases, with 10 bases spanning the gap. The length of the CDR3 is 14 residues. Germline V gene sequence: CDR1 LGHDT, CDR2 YNNKEL (reference sequence). CDR3 in amino acids: CASPRLANTGELFF. The CDR3 DNA is TGTGCCAGCCCACGCCTAGCGAACACCGGGGAGCTGTTTTTT.

Only a few counts were recorded for this clonotype. Just one base apart from a much larger clone, this may be a read error. The rearrangement joins TRBV29-1 to TRBJ2-3; 7 bases are shared with TRBD2. Germline V CDR1 and CDR2: SQVTM, ANQGSEA. This CDR3 has 12 residues. Trimming at V came to 2 bases and at J to 10 bases, leaving 6 bases not matched to a gene. The DNA of the CDR3 is TGCAGCGTTGAACGGGGGAGGGGTCCGCAGTATTTT. This sequence encodes CSVERGRGPQYF.